The rows below give T cell receptor beta chains drawn from one sample of a study of T cell clones after liver transplantation. Some clones are missing from TCRdb's copy, which holds only in-frame ones; the method was immunoSEQ multiplex PCR. The table lists roughly 100,000 clones, about 86% of them singletons. The input for sequencing was CD4+ T cells from blood, taken about 50 months after liver transplant. The receptors were sampled from a human patient who received a liver transplant. Some of the T cells might come from the graft donor. Both conserved end residues are part of each CDR3. The D gene is left open where the match is weak. Clone size is not always given. Where it is, it says once, few, many or a class for expanded clones.

. TRBJ1-1 . TRBV19 CASSAEGQSEAFF TGTGCCAGTAGCGCCGAAGGACAGAGTGAAGCTTTCTTT
. TRBJ2-3 . TRBV27 CASSLASRTDTQYF TGTGCCAGCAGTTTGGCTAGCCGGACAGATACGCAGTATTTT
. TRBJ1-5 . TRBV2 CASSEPQRGGLSVQPQHF TGTGCCAGCAGTGAACCCCAACGGGGGGGTTTGTCCGTTCAGCCCCAGCATTTT
. TRBJ1-4 . TRBV30 CAWSGDLNEKLFF TGTGCCTGGAGCGGCGACCTTAATGAAAAACTGTTTTTT
TRBD2 TRBJ2-1 . TRBV11-1 CASSRPGLAEGNEQFF TGTGCCAGCAGTCGCCCCGGGCTAGCGGAAGGGAATGAGCAGTTCTTC
. TRBJ1-5 few TRBV7-2 CASSPGRVSSNQPQHF TGTGCCAGCAGCCCGGGCCGTGTATCGAGCAATCAGCCCCAGCATTTT
TRBD1 TRBJ1-2 . TRBV7-8 CASSLGGQPGGYTF TGTGCCAGCAGCTTAGGGGGACAGCCGGGCGGCTACACCTTC
. TRBJ2-4 . TRBV6-1 CAVQRWVLAKNIQYF TGTGCCGTACAAAGGTGGGTACTAGCCAAAAACATTCAGTACTTC
TRBD1 TRBJ1-3 once TRBV27 CASTSGTGGNTIYF TGTGCCAGCACCTCCGGGACAGGGGGAAACACCATATATTTT
. TRBJ1-5 . TRBV7-8 CASSFIFGGNRVSNQPQHF TGTGCCAGCAGCTTTATTTTTGGAGGGAACAGGGTCAGCAATCAGCCCCAGCATTTT
TRBD1 TRBJ2-7 . TRBV19 CASSVDRGAYEQYF TGTGCCAGTAGTGTGGACAGGGGCGCCTACGAGCAGTACTTC
. TRBJ1-1 . TRBV13 CASSKNTEAFF TGTGCCAGCAGCAAGAACACTGAAGCTTTCTTT
. TRBJ1-3 medium-sized TRBV4-1 CASSQVGNTIYF TGCGCCAGCAGCCAAGTTGGAAACACCATATATTTT
TRBD2 TRBJ2-1 few TRBV5-1 CASSLGTSGRVNEQFF TGCGCCAGCAGCTTGGGGACTAGCGGGAGAGTAAATGAGCAGTTCTTC
TRBD1 TRBJ2-3 . TRBV27 CASRRTGASDTQYF TGTGCCAGCAGACGGACAGGGGCATCAGATACGCAGTATTTT
. TRBJ1-6 . TRBV15 CATQTASYNSPLHF TGTGCCACCCAGACAGCCTCCTATAATTCACCCCTCCACTTT
. TRBJ2-6 . TRBV27 CASSIGISGANVLTF TGTGCCAGCAGTATAGGGATCTCTGGGGCCAACGTCCTGACTTTC